Each of the 12 T cell receptor beta chains below was sequenced from the same sample in a study of T cells after yellow fever vaccination. TCRdb re-called the 5' RACE reads through MiXCR, storing one row per CDR3 protein. The sample has about 400,000 distinct CDR3 sequences; 6.2% are singletons. The sample here was PBMCs, taken 5 days after the yellow fever booster vaccination. Receptor source: a man aged 30 to 45 who received the YFV17D yellow fever vaccine.

The rearrangement links TRBV28 to TRBJ2-7, with D perhaps TRBD1 or TRBD2 (6 bases each). Trimming removed 6 bases from V and 5 bases from J, with 23 bases in between. The CDR3 length is 16 residues. Germline lookup yields CDR1 MDHEN and CDR2 SYDVKM. The chain's CDR3 is CASRPFGGQKSHEQYF. CDR3 coding DNA: TGTGCCAGCAGGCCGTTTGGGGGGCAAAAGAGCCACGAGCAGTACTTC.

The chain recombines TRBV20-1 with TRBJ2-3; 8 bases are a match to TRBD2. Germline lookup yields CDR1 DFQATT and CDR2 SNEGSKA (reference sequence). The CDR3 loop spans 12 amino acids. CDR3 nucleotide sequence: TGCACCTCCTCGGGGGGGGGGGATACGCAGTATTTT. This encodes CTSSGGGDTQYF.

This clonotype was found a few times. The chain joins TRBV3-1 to TRBJ1-5; 7 bases match TRBD1. V lost 1 base to trimming and J lost 6 bases; unmatched junction nucleotides: 3. There are 14 residues in the CDR3. Germline CDR1 is LGHDT and CDR2 is YNNKEL (reference sequence). In nucleotides, the CDR3 is TGTGCCAGCAGCCAAGGACAGGGACGTCAGCCCCAGCATTTT. This translates into CASSQGQGRQPQHF. Supplemented by reference TRBV3-1 and TRBJ1-5, the full variable domain reads DTAVSQTPKYLVTQMGNDKSIKCEQNLGHDTMYWYKQDSKKFLKIMFSYNNKELIINETVPNRFSPKSPDKAHLNLHINSLELGDSAVYFCASSQGQGRQPQHFGDGTRLSIL.

This clonotype came up many times. The chain is built from TRBV10-2 and TRBJ2-3; a weak D match, TRBD1 (6 bases). This CDR3 is 14 amino acids long. The germline gives CDR1 WSHSY, CDR2 SAAADI. V lost 6 bases and J 2 bases, leaving 12 bases between the germline ends. This chain's CDR3 is CASRPQGSTDTQYF. CDR3 DNA sequence: TGCGCCAGCAGGCCACAGGGCTCCACAGATACGCAGTATTTT.

The CDR3 region has the DNA TGTGCCAGCAGTGAATCTGCTGGGGCCAACGTCCTGACTTTC. Residues: CASSESAGANVLTF. The chain combines TRBV2 with TRBJ2-6; no clear D. Trimming stripped 2 bases from V and 2 bases from J, with 4 bases between. The CDR3 contains 14 residues. CDR1 is SNHLY and CDR2 is FYNNEI in the germline V gene.

This clonotype has just a few counts. The chain joins TRBV12-3 or TRBV12-4 to TRBJ2-1, with no clear D. CDR3 length: 11 residues. V dropped 5 bases and J dropped 12 bases, with 11 bases sitting between them. The CDR3 coding sequence is TGTGCCAGCAGTACCCTCGACGTGCAGTTCTTC. It codes for CASSTLDVQFF.

This clonotype was picked up many times. V and J are TRBV9 and TRBJ2-2; D remains ambiguous. Trimming took off 0 bases at V and 6 bases at J, with 6 bases between the two ends. This CDR3 has 13 residues. Germline CDR1 is SGDLS and CDR2 is YYNGEE. DNA of the CDR3: TGTGCCAGCAGCGTAGGGGGTCCCGGGGAGCTGTTTTTT. This codes for CASSVGGPGELFF. Combining the CDR3 with reference TRBV9 and TRBJ2-2 gives the whole variable domain DSGVTQTPKHLITATGQRVTLRCSPRSGDLSVYWYQQSLDQGLQFLIQYYNGEERAKGNILERFSAQQFPDLHSELNLSSLELGDSALYFCASSVGGPGELFFGEGSRLTVL.

In this sample, this clonotype turned up many times. The rearrangement uses TRBV29-1 and TRBJ2-4; tentative D call: TRBD2 (8 bases). V was pared by 5 bases and J by 4 bases, with 12 bases between. Per the germline V gene, CDR1 is SQVTM and CDR2 is ANQGSEA. CDR3 size: 13 residues. CDR3 nucleotide sequence: TGCAGCGTTCGGGAGGGGGCGAAAAACATTCAGTACTTC. Translation gives CSVREGAKNIQYF.

This clonotype was observed a few times. It is unclear where the CDR3 begins or ends on the DNA, so no DNA is shown, and the CDR3 is as TCRdb lists it. The chain carries TRBV12-3 or TRBV12-4 and TRBJ1-6. The CDR3 has 12 amino acids, counting both end residues. CDR3 protein: CASSSSDSPLHF.

The chain employs TRBV11-2 and TRBJ2-2, with 11 bases identical to TRBD2. There are 19 residues in the CDR3. Trimming took 5 bases from V and 0 from J; bases not matched to a gene: 11. Germline lookup yields CDR1 SGHAT and CDR2 FQNNGV. The CDR3, as DNA: TGTGCCAGCAGCCACCTAGCGGGAGGACTTTCTTCGAACACCGGGGAGCTGTTTTTT. It is translated as CASSHLAGGLSSNTGELFF.

The CDR3 region is CASSATGGESQPQHF. The CDR3 region has the DNA TGTGCCAGCAGTGCGACCGGGGGGGAGAGTCAGCCCCAGCATTTT. This rearrangement joins TRBV12-3 or TRBV12-4 to TRBJ1-5, with a tentative D call TRBD1 (5 bases). With 5 bases removed from V and 6 bases from J, the gap between germline ends came to 17 bases. This CDR3 has 15 amino acids.

J is TRBJ1-1 and V is TRBV5-1; D not certain. The germline V and J ends were trimmed by 4 bases and 4 bases, with 17 bases remaining between them. The CDR3 spans 15 residues. Germline loops: CDR1 SGHRS, CDR2 YFSETQ. As DNA, the CDR3 is TGCGCCAGCAGCCCGCCCGAGGGATGGGTCACTGAAGCTTTCTTT. Protein product: CASSPPEGWVTEAFF.